The TCR beta chain under discussion was sequenced for a study of control samples from healthy donors and cancer patients. This clone was counted a single time. The assay was immunoSEQ multiplex PCR, and TCRdb's table has in-frame clones only and misses some. The sample includes 190,000 or so clones, approximately 95% of them seen just once. The CDR3 spans 15 residues. Germline-derived CDR1 and CDR2 are LGHDT and YNNKEL (reference sequence). After removal of 0 bases from V and 4 bases from J, the junction contained 4 bases not matched to a gene. V and J are TRBV3-1 (or the pseudogene TRBV3-2) and TRBJ2-5, with TRBD1 matching over 8 bases. This receptor was obtained from a man aged 18-30 years in good health. What was sequenced was blood. The DNA for the CDR3 is TGTGCCAGCAGCCAAGAGACAGGGGTCCCAGAGACCCAGTACTTC. It specifies CASSQETGVPETQYF.